The 11 T cell receptor beta chains in this list originate from one sample, sequenced in a study of blood T cell repertoires in COVID-19. TCRdb's table, derived via immunoSEQ multiplex PCR, lists solely in-frame clones and lacks some. The sample lists some 150,000 clones; approximately 86% were seen once. The sample taken for sequencing was peripheral blood. These receptors were obtained from a woman older than 75 in a cohort sampled during active or convalescent COVID-19.

The rearrangement links TRBV3-1 (or the pseudogene TRBV3-2) to TRBJ1-2; TRBD1 agrees at 9 bases. The length of the CDR3 is 14 residues. With 3 bases clipped from V and 3 bases from J, the junction kept 2 bases outside the gene matches. From germline, CDR1 is LGHDT and CDR2 YNNKEL (reference sequence). CDR3 loop: CASSHGDRDYGYTF. The CDR3 region has the DNA TGTGCCAGCAGCCATGGGGACAGGGACTATGGCTACACCTTC.

V is TRBV28 and J is TRBJ2-7; 8 bases line up with TRBD2. The CDR3 runs to 15 residues. CDR1 and CDR2 (germline): MDHEN, SYDVKM. V shed 3 bases and J 0 bases; nucleotides not matched to a gene: 4. The CDR3 region has the DNA TGTGCCAGCAGTTTGACGGGAGGGAGCTCCTACGAGCAGTACGTC. It encodes CASSLTGGSSYEQYV.

This clone was detected only a few times. The chain is built from TRBV10-2 and TRBJ1-6; no definite D call. The V end was cut by 2 bases, the J end by 7 bases, with 9 bases between. The CDR3 is 14 residues long. The germline gives CDR1 WSHSY, CDR2 SAAADI. CDR3 DNA sequence: TGCGCCAGCAGTGAGCCAGGCTCCAATTCACCCCTCCACTTT. Translation: CASSEPGSNSPLHF.

The chain links TRBV9 to TRBJ1-1; D is possibly TRBD1 (6 bases). Between the trimmed V and J ends, which lost 4 bases and 8 bases, there was a span of 15 bases. Germline V gives CDR1 SGDLS, CDR2 YYNGEE. The CDR3 totals 13 residues. The CDR3 DNA sequence: TGTGCCAGCAGCTTCACAGGGTATGAAGAAGCTTTCTTT. Translating gives CASSFTGYEEAFF.

Note on this clone: Other DNA sequences in this specimen translate into the identical CDR3. This chain uses TRBV18 with TRBJ1-4; D gene ambiguous. The V end was cut by 2 bases, the J end by 2 bases, with 6 bases between. Germline CDR1 reads KGHSH; CDR2 reads LQKENI. There are 14 residues in the CDR3. CDR3 coding DNA: TGTGCCAGCTCACCAGGAGCGACTAATGAAAAACTGTTTTTT. Its protein product is CASSPGATNEKLFF.

The chain uses TRBV27 and TRBJ2-1; D might be TRBD1 (6 bases). Looked up from germline, CDR1 is MNHEY and CDR2 is SMNVEV (reference sequence). This CDR3 is 16 amino acids long. V dropped 8 bases and J dropped 7 bases, with 24 bases sitting between them. The CDR3: CASSHTYGQYPNEQFF. The CDR3 nucleotides are TGTGCCAGCTCCCACACTTATGGACAGTACCCTAATGAGCAGTTCTTC.

The genes are TRBV2 and TRBJ1-5, with a possible D match to TRBD1 (5 bases). The CDR3 is 20 amino acids. Trimming shortened V by 2 bases and J by 4 bases, and 27 bases separated the two germline ends. Germline V gene sequence: CDR1 SNHLY, CDR2 FYNNEI. The CDR3: CASSERGVGGRFVYNQPQHF. The CDR3, as DNA: TGTGCCAGCAGTGAAAGGGGAGTGGGGGGAAGATTCGTTTATAATCAGCCCCAGCATTTT.

The chain is built from TRBV5-4 and TRBJ2-3, with a weak D call TRBD2 (6 bases). The V gene lost 0 bases and the J gene lost 2 bases, with 13 bases spanning the gap. The CDR3 has 16 residues. Germline V gives CDR1 SGHNT, CDR2 YYREEE (reference sequence). In nucleotides, the CDR3 is TGTGCCAGCAGCTTGGCGCCGGGACTCGACACAGATACGCAGTATTTT. Translation: CASSLAPGLDTDTQYF.

This chain connects TRBV19 to TRBJ1-1, with 7 positions matching TRBD1. The J segment lost 2 bases and the V segment lost 9 bases, leaving 6 bases of the junction unmatched. The V gene's germline CDR1 is LNHDA and CDR2 SQIVND (reference sequence). The CDR3 has 13 residues. CDR3 region: CASYRGLNTEAFF. The DNA of the CDR3 is TGTGCCAGCTACAGGGGCCTTAACACTGAAGCTTTCTTT.

The J gene is TRBJ2-1, the V gene TRBV4-3, with 9 bases lining up with TRBD2. The germline CDR1 and CDR2 sequences are LGHNA and YSLEER. V lost 1 base, J lost 7 bases, and 8 bases stayed unmatched. The CDR3 consists of 16 residues. CDR3 protein: CASSQVWAGGRNEQFF. The CDR3 DNA reads as TGCGCCAGCAGCCAAGTATGGGCGGGGGGGCGGAATGAGCAGTTCTTC.

In this sample, this clone turned up once. The V gene is TRBV20-1, the J gene TRBJ2-7, with D possibly matching TRBD2 (6 bases). Germline lookup yields CDR1 DFQATT and CDR2 SNEGSKA (reference sequence). The CDR3 loop spans 11 amino acids. V shed 5 bases and J shed 4 bases, with 9 bases lying between them. The CDR3 nucleotides are TGCAGTGCTGGGGACTCGTACGAGCAGTACGTC. Its translation: CSAGDSYEQYV.